One T cell receptor beta chain is described in this entry. Its antigen is not identified. These data originate in a study of T cell repertoires in cytomegalovirus infection. General study findings and limits: HLA-C-restricted, CMV-specific TCR beta clonotypes were dominant ex vivo.

TCRdb reprocessed the reads via MiXCR and lists one record per CDR3 protein. The table lists approximately 100,000 distinct CDR3 sequences, over 40% of them singletons. V shed 4 bases, J shed 2 bases, and the junction held 3 bases outside the gene matches. Germline V gene sequence: CDR1 SQVTM, CDR2 ANQGSEA. The CDR3 has 13 amino acids. This receptor was obtained from a human donor in good health (CMV status not recorded). Some clones in this sample may be carry-over from other donors' samples. The chain uses TRBV29-1 and TRBJ2-7, with 9 bases aligning to TRBD1. The specimen comprised CD8+ T cells from cultured PBMCs, sampled from culture after CMV antigen stimulation. The chain's CDR3 is CSVGTGVTYEQYF. The CDR3 DNA reads as TGCAGCGTTGGGACAGGGGTTACCTACGAGCAGTACTTC.